These T cell receptor beta chains were read from a single sample in a study of T cells in localized non-small cell lung cancer. Libraries were prepared by immunoSEQ multiplex PCR; TCRdb keeps only in-frame clonotypes and omits some of them. The data contain thousands of clones, around 20% of them singletons. The source material was lung tumor tissue, sampled before any cancer treatment. The receptors were sampled from a male donor at least 60 years old with stage III squamous cell lung carcinoma. The CDR3 runs from the conserved cysteine through the conserved F or W. The order of the fields is clone size, D gene, V gene, J gene, CDR3 protein, CDR3 DNA. D genes are given only for firm matches. Clone sizes are given selectively: once, few, many, or a class where the clone is expanded.

clone_size: NA; d_call: TRBD1; v_call: TRBV6-8; j_call: TRBJ2-2; cdr3_aa: CASRWTGGAYTGELFF; cdr3_nt: TGTGCCAGCAGGTGGACAGGGGGCGCTTATACCGGGGAGCTGTTTTTT
clone_size: medium-sized; d_call: NA; v_call: TRBV11-3; j_call: TRBJ1-5; cdr3_aa: CASSVEYSNQPQHF; cdr3_nt: TGTGCCAGCAGCGTAGAATATAGCAATCAGCCCCAGCATTTT
clone_size: NA; d_call: TRBD1; v_call: TRBV10-2; j_call: TRBJ2-3; cdr3_aa: CASRDSSTDTQYF; cdr3_nt: TGCGCCAGCCGGGACAGTAGCACAGATACGCAGTATTTT
clone_size: NA; d_call: NA; v_call: TRBV9; j_call: TRBJ1-5; cdr3_aa: CASRRRQQNQPQHF; cdr3_nt: TGTGCCAGCCGCCGGCGGCAGCAGAATCAGCCCCAGCATTTT
clone_size: few; d_call: TRBD1; v_call: TRBV18; j_call: TRBJ1-1; cdr3_aa: CASSLGTGRNTEAFF; cdr3_nt: TGTGCCAGCTCACTAGGGACAGGGCGGAACACTGAAGCTTTCTTT
clone_size: large; d_call: NA; v_call: TRBV19; j_call: TRBJ1-1; cdr3_aa: CASMGQNTEAFF; cdr3_nt: TGTGCCAGTATGGGACAAAACACTGAAGCTTTCTTT
clone_size: NA; d_call: NA; v_call: TRBV18; j_call: TRBJ2-7; cdr3_aa: CASSLGPDSYEQYF; cdr3_nt: TGTGCCAGCTCTTTAGGTCCGGACTCCTACGAGCAGTACTTC
clone_size: medium-sized; d_call: TRBD2; v_call: TRBV11-3; j_call: TRBJ2-5; cdr3_aa: CASSLEGLAGVQETQYF; cdr3_nt: TGTGCCAGCAGCCTAGAGGGACTAGCGGGGGTTCAAGAGACCCAGTACTTC
clone_size: NA; d_call: NA; v_call: TRBV29-1; j_call: TRBJ2-3; cdr3_aa: CSVERHLTDTQYF; cdr3_nt: TGCAGCGTTGAAAGACACTTGACAGATACGCAGTATTTT
clone_size: NA; d_call: TRBD2; v_call: TRBV6-8; j_call: TRBJ2-5; cdr3_aa: CASYPGGHETQYF; cdr3_nt: TGTGCCAGCTATCCGGGAGGTCATGAGACCCAGTACTTC
clone_size: NA; d_call: NA; v_call: TRBV11-3; j_call: TRBJ1-1; cdr3_aa: CASSLGVRTNTEAFF; cdr3_nt: TGTGCCAGCAGCTTAGGTGTCAGAACGAACACTGAAGCTTTCTTT
clone_size: NA; d_call: NA; v_call: TRBV29-1; j_call: TRBJ1-2; cdr3_aa: CSVESETAYGYTF; cdr3_nt: TGCAGCGTTGAATCTGAGACAGCCTATGGCTACACCTTC
clone_size: NA; d_call: TRBD1; v_call: TRBV19; j_call: TRBJ2-3; cdr3_aa: CASSGRDREAPDTQYF; cdr3_nt: TGTGCCAGTAGTGGCCGGGACAGGGAGGCCCCAGATACGCAGTATTTT
clone_size: NA; d_call: NA; v_call: TRBV5-1; j_call: TRBJ2-2; cdr3_aa: CASSLTANTGELFF; cdr3_nt: TGCGCCAGCAGCTTGACAGCGAACACCGGGGAGCTGTTTTTT
clone_size: NA; d_call: NA; v_call: TRBV19; j_call: TRBJ1-2; cdr3_aa: CASSFDINYGYTF; cdr3_nt: TGTGCCAGTAGTTTTGATATTAACTATGGCTACACCTTC
clone_size: NA; d_call: NA; v_call: TRBV11-3; j_call: TRBJ1-5; cdr3_aa: CASSTVGSDQPQHF; cdr3_nt: TGTGCCAGCAGTACGGTAGGGTCAGATCAGCCCCAGCATTTT
clone_size: NA; d_call: NA; v_call: TRBV4-1; j_call: TRBJ2-1; cdr3_aa: CASSQDGSTRPTPYNEQFF; cdr3_nt: TGCGCCAGCAGCCAAGATGGTTCCACTCGACCCACACCCTACAATGAGCAGTTCTTC
clone_size: NA; d_call: NA; v_call: TRBV30; j_call: TRBJ1-6; cdr3_aa: CAWSVETNNSPLHF; cdr3_nt: TGTGCCTGGAGTGTCGAGACGAATAATTCACCCCTCCACTTT
clone_size: few; d_call: NA; v_call: TRBV11-3; j_call: TRBJ1-3; cdr3_aa: CASSLSPSGNTIYF; cdr3_nt: TGTGCCAGCAGCTTAAGCCCCTCTGGAAACACCATATATTTT
clone_size: medium-sized; d_call: TRBD1; v_call: TRBV11-3; j_call: TRBJ1-6; cdr3_aa: CASSYDRDYSPLHF; cdr3_nt: TGTGCCAGCAGCTATGACAGGGACTATTCACCCCTCCACTTT
clone_size: NA; d_call: NA; v_call: TRBV11-3; j_call: TRBJ1-2; cdr3_aa: CASSQGQGFNYGYTF; cdr3_nt: TGTGCCAGCAGCCAAGGTCAGGGCTTTAACTATGGCTACACCTTC
clone_size: few; d_call: NA; v_call: TRBV11-3; j_call: TRBJ2-3; cdr3_aa: CASSLEGSRTDTQYF; cdr3_nt: TGTGCCAGCAGCTTAGAGGGGTCTCGCACAGATACGCAGTATTTT
clone_size: NA; d_call: TRBD2; v_call: TRBV11-3; j_call: TRBJ2-3; cdr3_aa: CASRLAGSQADTQYF; cdr3_nt: TGTGCCAGCAGACTAGCGGGCTCCCAGGCAGATACGCAGTATTTT
clone_size: medium-sized; d_call: TRBD1; v_call: TRBV6-8; j_call: TRBJ2-2; cdr3_aa: CAIRRDRGQAGELFF; cdr3_nt: TGTGCCATCAGACGGGACAGGGGACAAGCCGGGGAGCTGTTTTTT
clone_size: medium-sized; d_call: NA; v_call: TRBV6-8; j_call: TRBJ1-5; cdr3_aa: CASRRDNMGNQPQHF; cdr3_nt: TGTGCCAGCAGGAGGGACAATATGGGGAATCAGCCCCAGCATTTT
clone_size: few; d_call: NA; v_call: TRBV12-5; j_call: TRBJ2-2; cdr3_aa: CATRDRRNTGELFF; cdr3_nt: TGTGCCACCAGAGACAGGCGGAACACCGGGGAGCTGTTTTTT
clone_size: NA; d_call: TRBD1; v_call: TRBV5-1; j_call: TRBJ1-1; cdr3_aa: CASSREPGQGAEAFF; cdr3_nt: TGCGCCAGCAGCCGGGAACCGGGACAGGGGGCCGAAGCTTTCTTT
clone_size: NA; d_call: TRBD1; v_call: TRBV11-3; j_call: TRBJ1-4; cdr3_aa: CASSFPGQVDEKLFF; cdr3_nt: TGTGCCAGCAGCTTTCCGGGACAGGTTGATGAAAAACTGTTTTTT
clone_size: NA; d_call: TRBD1; v_call: TRBV25-1; j_call: TRBJ2-7; cdr3_aa: CASRGQGANEQYF; cdr3_nt: TGTGCCAGCAGAGGACAGGGGGCAAACGAGCAGTACTTC
clone_size: NA; d_call: TRBD1; v_call: TRBV30; j_call: TRBJ1-1; cdr3_aa: CAWSQGQGAGDTEAFF; cdr3_nt: TGTGCCTGGAGCCAGGGGCAGGGGGCCGGAGACACTGAAGCTTTCTTT
clone_size: NA; d_call: TRBD1; v_call: TRBV14; j_call: TRBJ2-5; cdr3_aa: CASSPGTGGRQETQYF; cdr3_nt: TGTGCCAGCAGCCCTGGGACAGGGGGACGGCAAGAGACCCAGTACTTC
clone_size: NA; d_call: TRBD1; v_call: TRBV6-8; j_call: TRBJ1-5; cdr3_aa: CASSRQGSNQPQHF; cdr3_nt: TGTGCCAGCAGTCGACAGGGGAGCAATCAGCCCCAGCATTTT
clone_size: few; d_call: TRBD2; v_call: TRBV6-8; j_call: TRBJ2-1; cdr3_aa: CASSSGTSGYYEQFF; cdr3_nt: TGTGCCAGCAGTTCAGGGACTAGCGGGTACTATGAGCAGTTCTTC
clone_size: NA; d_call: NA; v_call: TRBV6-8; j_call: TRBJ1-3; cdr3_aa: CASNQQGPGNTIYF; cdr3_nt: TGTGCCAGCAACCAACAGGGTCCTGGAAACACCATATATTTT
clone_size: medium-sized; d_call: NA; v_call: TRBV11-3; j_call: TRBJ2-3; cdr3_aa: CASSLEGGAIGTDTQYF; cdr3_nt: TGTGCCAGCAGCTTAGAAGGGGGGGCGATCGGCACAGATACGCAGTATTTT
clone_size: NA; d_call: NA; v_call: TRBV28; j_call: TRBJ1-2; cdr3_aa: CASSRGGEWVGYTF; cdr3_nt: TGTGCCAGCAGCCGGGGGGGGGAATGGGTTGGCTACACCTTC
clone_size: few; d_call: NA; v_call: TRBV30; j_call: TRBJ1-4; cdr3_aa: CAWRAPGQFGKLFF; cdr3_nt: TGTGCCTGGCGGGCCCCCGGGCAGTTCGGAAAACTGTTTTTT
clone_size: NA; d_call: TRBD2; v_call: TRBV19; j_call: TRBJ2-5; cdr3_aa: CASRGTSKKTQYF; cdr3_nt: TGTGCCAGTAGAGGGACTAGCAAAAAGACCCAGTACTTC
clone_size: few; d_call: TRBD1; v_call: TRBV6-8; j_call: TRBJ1-1; cdr3_aa: CAISGQGGTGTEAFF; cdr3_nt: TGTGCCATCAGTGGACAGGGGGGGACGGGGACTGAAGCTTTCTTT